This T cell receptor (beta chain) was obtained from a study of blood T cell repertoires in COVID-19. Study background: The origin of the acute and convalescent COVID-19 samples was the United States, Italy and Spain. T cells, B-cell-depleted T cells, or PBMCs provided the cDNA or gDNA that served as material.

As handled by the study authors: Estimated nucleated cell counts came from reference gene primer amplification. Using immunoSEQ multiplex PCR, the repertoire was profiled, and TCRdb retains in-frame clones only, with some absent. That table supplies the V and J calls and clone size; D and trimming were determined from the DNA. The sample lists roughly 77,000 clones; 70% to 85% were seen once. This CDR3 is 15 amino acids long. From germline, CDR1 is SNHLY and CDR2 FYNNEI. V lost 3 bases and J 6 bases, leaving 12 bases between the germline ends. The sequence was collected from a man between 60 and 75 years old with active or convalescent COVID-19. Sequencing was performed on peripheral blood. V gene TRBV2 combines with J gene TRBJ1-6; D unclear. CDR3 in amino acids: CASSDRSDSNSPLHF. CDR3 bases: TGTGCCAGCAGTGATAGGAGTGATTCTAATTCACCCCTCCACTTT.